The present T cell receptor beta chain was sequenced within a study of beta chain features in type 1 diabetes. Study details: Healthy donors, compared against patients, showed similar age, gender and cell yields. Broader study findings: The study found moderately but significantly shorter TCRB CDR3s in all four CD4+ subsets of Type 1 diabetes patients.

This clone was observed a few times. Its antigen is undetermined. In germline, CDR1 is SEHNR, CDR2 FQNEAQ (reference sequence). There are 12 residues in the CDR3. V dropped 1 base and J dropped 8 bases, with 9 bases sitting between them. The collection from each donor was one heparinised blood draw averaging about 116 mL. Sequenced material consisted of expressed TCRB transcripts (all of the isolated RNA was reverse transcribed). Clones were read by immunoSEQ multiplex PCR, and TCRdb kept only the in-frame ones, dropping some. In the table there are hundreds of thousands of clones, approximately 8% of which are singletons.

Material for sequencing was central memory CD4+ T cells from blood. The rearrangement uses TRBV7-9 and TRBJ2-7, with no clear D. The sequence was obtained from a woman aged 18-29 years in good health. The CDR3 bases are TGTGCCAGCAGCTTAGAAGCGTTCAAGCAGTACTTC. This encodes CASSLEAFKQYF.